The 24 T cell receptor beta chains listed next were all sequenced from one sample in a study of OX40 agonist ivuxolimab in advanced cancers. The assay was immunoSEQ multiplex PCR, and TCRdb's table has in-frame clones only and misses some. The sample contains around 62,000 clones, around 82% of which appear only once. This sample comprised CD4+ or CD8+ T cells sorted from blood, obtained in a trial of the OX40 agonist ivuxolimab. The receptors derive from an adult with an advanced solid tumor such as melanoma, head and neck, liver or kidney cancer.

Concerning this clone: Other DNA sequences in the sample encode the same CDR3. The chain combines TRBV28 with TRBJ2-2, with D hard to call. Germline V gene lookup returns CDR1 MDHEN and CDR2 SYDVKM. V shed 5 bases and J shed 1 base, with 2 bases lying between them. The CDR3 totals 12 residues. The DNA for the CDR3 is TGTGCCAGCAGTCTGAACACCGGGGAGCTGTTTTTT. Translating gives CASSLNTGELFF.

V is TRBV15 and J is TRBJ2-1; either TRBD1 or TRBD2 may fit D (5 bases each). This CDR3 is built from 12 residues. CDR1 is LNHNV, CDR2 YYDKDF, per germline (reference sequence). The V end lost 8 bases, the J end lost 7 bases, and 12 bases lay between the germline ends. CDR3 nucleotides: TGTGCCACCGGGCGTGGGGGTAATGAGCAGTTCTTC. This encodes CATGRGGNEQFF.

This clone was seen once. This rearrangement joins TRBV28 to TRBJ1-2; D is perhaps TRBD1 (5 bases). Germline loops: CDR1 MDHEN, CDR2 SYDVKM. The CDR3 contains 13 residues. V was pared by 3 bases and J by 14 bases, with 19 bases between. CDR3 sequence reads: CASSLGTDLGLTF. DNA for the CDR3: TGTGCCAGCAGTTTGGGGACTGATTTAGGACTAACCTTC.

The rearrangement joins TRBV5-1 to TRBJ1-1, with a weak D call TRBD1 (6 bases). Trimming shortened V by 5 bases and J by 10 bases, and 12 bases separated the two germline ends. The length of the CDR3 is 11 residues. CDR1 SGHRS and CDR2 YFSETQ come from the germline V gene. The CDR3, as DNA: TGCGCCAGCAGACTGACAGGAGGAGCTTTCTTT. It specifies CASRLTGGAFF. Using reference TRBV5-1 and TRBJ1-1 for the parts outside the CDR3, the full variable domain is KAGVTQTPRYLIKTRGQQVTLSCSPISGHRSVSWYQQTPGQGLQFLFEYFSETQRNKGNFPGRFSGRQFSNSRSEMNVSTLELGDSALYLCASRLTGGAFFGQGTRLTVV.

The J gene is TRBJ1-6, the V gene TRBV6-5; no clear D. The V and J ends lost 9 bases and 3 bases respectively, with 6 bases between them. Germline V gives CDR1 MNHEY, CDR2 SVGAGI. The CDR3 totals 12 residues. The CDR3 loop reads CASGIYNSPLHF. The CDR3 bases are TGTGCCAGTGGCATCTATAATTCACCCCTCCACTTT.

The chain is built from TRBV7-8 and TRBJ2-7; D is unclear. CDR1 is SGHVS and CDR2 is FQNEAQ in the germline V gene. Trimming took off 1 base at V and 3 bases at J, with 10 bases between the two ends. The CDR3 runs 14 residues. The DNA for the CDR3 is TGTGCCAGCAGCTTAGGAGGACGGAACTACGAGCAGTACTTC. This encodes CASSLGGRNYEQYF.

The chain carries TRBV6-5 and TRBJ1-2; no clear D. The CDR3 totals 13 residues. Looked up from germline, CDR1 is MNHEY and CDR2 is SVGAGI. V was pared by 5 bases and J by 2 bases, with 9 bases between. CDR3: CASSRTVNYGYTF. DNA of the CDR3: TGTGCCAGCAGTAGAACAGTGAACTATGGCTACACCTTC.

The chain recombines TRBV6-6 with TRBJ2-7; tentatively, D is TRBD1 (6 bases). Germline CDR1 MNHNY, CDR2 SVGAGI (reference sequence). This CDR3 spans 14 amino acids. Trimming took off 6 bases at V and 1 base at J, with 13 bases between the two ends. For the CDR3, the DNA is TGTGCCAGCAGAAACAGGGTTAGGTCCTACGAGCAGTACTTC. It translates to CASRNRVRSYEQYF.

The chain is built from TRBV4-3 and TRBJ2-3, with a weak D call TRBD2 (7 bases). Per germline, CDR1 LGHNA and CDR2 YSLEER. Trimming took 1 base from V and 2 from J, leaving 13 bases between them. The CDR3 is 16 residues long. CDR3 amino acids: CASSQGLGGATDTQYF. The CDR3 coding sequence is TGCGCCAGCAGCCAAGGACTTGGGGGGGCCACAGATACGCAGTATTTT.

In this sample, this clone turned up once. V is TRBV7-3 and J is TRBJ2-2; D is perhaps TRBD2 (6 bases). V was shortened by 2 bases and J by 4 bases, with 14 bases between the two germline ends. In germline, CDR1 is SGHTA, CDR2 FQGTGA. This CDR3 region has 16 residues. CDR3 protein: CASSLVPGDSTGELFF. In DNA form, the CDR3 reads TGTGCCAGCAGCTTAGTACCGGGGGACTCCACCGGGGAGCTGTTTTTT.

The rearrangement joins TRBV13 to TRBJ1-5; the D is unclear. Trimming took 0 bases from V and 5 from J, leaving 5 bases between them. Per germline, CDR1 PRHDT and CDR2 FYEKMQ (reference sequence). The CDR3 has 13 amino acids. The CDR3 protein is CASSLGRHQPQHF. The DNA of the CDR3 is TGTGCCAGCAGCTTAGGCCGTCATCAGCCCCAGCATTTT.

This clone has only one observation. The V gene is TRBV19, the J gene TRBJ1-5; 9 bases match TRBD1. CDR3 length: 18 residues. Germline lookup yields CDR1 LNHDA and CDR2 SQIVND (reference sequence). J gave up 1 base and V 7 bases, and 14 bases lay outside the gene matches. For the CDR3, the DNA is TGTGCCAGTATCCAAACCGGGACAGGGTATTCGAGCAATCAGCCCCAGCATTTT. Amino acid sequence: CASIQTGTGYSSNQPQHF.

The genes are TRBV4-3 and TRBJ1-1, with D tentatively TRBD1 (6 bases). Germline values: CDR1 LGHNA, CDR2 YSLEER. CDR3 length: 18 residues. The V gene lost 0 bases and the J gene lost 1 base, with 18 bases spanning the gap. CDR3: CASSQDPPQGGWNTEAFF. CDR3 bases: TGCGCCAGCAGCCAAGATCCCCCACAGGGTGGTTGGAACACTGAAGCTTTCTTT.

The chain combines TRBV29-1 with TRBJ2-3, with 9 bases that match TRBD2. The CDR3 totals 16 residues. Germline CDR1 reads SQVTM; CDR2 reads ANQGSEA. The V segment lost 4 bases and the J segment 0 bases; nucleotides outside the gene matches: 8. CDR3 sequence reads: CSVASGGRTSTDTQYF. CDR3 coding DNA: TGCAGCGTTGCGAGCGGGGGGCGAACTAGCACAGATACGCAGTATTTT.

CDR3 region: CASSSLRAQESGYTF. CDR3 DNA sequence: TGTGCCAGCAGTTCCCTTCGGGCGCAGGAGTCTGGCTACACCTTC. This chain links TRBV6-6 with TRBJ1-2; D unresolved. CDR3 length: 15 amino acids. V was pared by 4 bases and J by 7 bases, with 19 bases between. Germline V gene data show CDR1 as MNHNY and CDR2 as SVGAGI (reference sequence).

By sample fraction, this clone is medium-sized (0.01 to 0.1%). The chain recombines TRBV7-2 with TRBJ1-1; a possible D gene is TRBD1 (6 bases). Germline loops: CDR1 SGHTA, CDR2 FQGNSA. The V and J ends lost 2 bases and 4 bases respectively, with 17 bases between them. The CDR3 length is 16 residues. The CDR3 reads CASSLIVGQGITEAFF. CDR3 sequence (DNA): TGTGCCAGCAGCTTAATCGTCGGGCAGGGGATCACTGAAGCTTTCTTT.

The V call is TRBV11-3, the J call TRBJ2-3; 8 bases line up with TRBD2. Germline V CDR1 and CDR2: SGHNT, YENEEA. V lost 1 base, J lost 1 base, and 1 base stayed unmatched. CDR3 size: 15 residues. CDR3 residues: CASSLAGGGTDTQYF. CDR3 nucleotides: TGTGCCAGCAGCTTAGCGGGGGGGGGCACAGATACGCAGTATTTT.

The CDR3 protein is CASSYRRLGTDTQYF. CDR3 DNA: TGTGCCAGCAGTTACCGGAGGCTGGGTACAGATACGCAGTATTTT. This chain links TRBV6-6 with TRBJ2-3, with D tentatively TRBD2 (5 bases). Trimming cost V 2 bases and J 3 bases, with 12 bases left between them. Germline assignment: CDR1 MNHNY and CDR2 SVGAGI (reference sequence). The CDR3 covers 15 residues.

This clone was recorded only once. This chain uses TRBV28 with TRBJ1-4, with D hard to call. Germline V gene sequence: CDR1 MDHEN, CDR2 SYDVKM. CDR3 size: 13 residues. V lost 3 bases, J lost 4 bases, and 6 bases lay in between. CDR3 in amino acids: CASSLIFNEKLFF. For the CDR3, the DNA is TGTGCCAGCAGTTTGATATTTAATGAAAAACTGTTTTTT.

The chain is built from TRBV9 and TRBJ2-2; D may be TRBD1 or TRBD2 (5 bases each). The V gene's germline CDR1 is SGDLS and CDR2 YYNGEE. The CDR3 is 16 amino acids. The V gene lost 3 bases and the J gene lost 4 bases, with 16 bases spanning the gap. CDR3 in amino acids: CASSAAGTRTTGELFF. CDR3 DNA sequence: TGTGCCAGCAGCGCGGCCGGGACCCGAACCACCGGGGAGCTGTTTTTT.

The chain recombines TRBV6-6 with TRBJ1-2, with 7 nucleotides matching TRBD1. The CDR3 has 13 amino acids. Trimming removed 4 bases from V and 6 bases from J; junction bases left unmatched: 5. Germline V gene sequence: CDR1 MNHNY, CDR2 SVGAGI (reference sequence). CDR3: CASSLRQGDGYTF. Written as DNA, the CDR3 is TGTGCCAGCAGTTTACGACAGGGTGATGGCTACACCTTC.

V is TRBV6-1 and J is TRBJ2-1; D may be TRBD1 or TRBD2 (5 bases each). Germline V gene sequence: CDR1 MNHNS, CDR2 SASEGT. The CDR3 loop spans 14 amino acids. The V end lost 5 bases, the J end lost 7 bases, and 15 bases lay between the germline ends. DNA for the CDR3: TGTGCCAGCAGTCAAGGGGACGTTAGGAATGAGCAGTTCTTC. Its protein is CASSQGDVRNEQFF.

The rearrangement links TRBV2 to TRBJ2-3; D gene uncertain. Germline loops: CDR1 SNHLY, CDR2 FYNNEI. This CDR3 region has 14 residues. The ends were cut back, 6 bases at V and 0 bases at J, with 10 bases in the middle. CDR3 in amino acids: CASRGRASTDTQYF. CDR3 bases: TGTGCCAGCAGGGGAAGGGCTAGCACAGATACGCAGTATTTT.

The rearrangement joins TRBV5-1 to TRBJ2-1; the match to TRBD2 covers 7 bases. The germline V gene has CDR1 SGHRS and CDR2 YFSETQ. J was trimmed by 2 bases and V by 0 bases; bases with no gene match: 5. The CDR3 covers 16 residues. The CDR3 DNA follows: TGCGCCAGCAGCTTGGTTGGGGGGGGTCCCTACAATGAGCAGTTCTTC. It codes for CASSLVGGGPYNEQFF.